This note documents a single T cell receptor (beta chain) sequence. The antigen remains unidentified. This entry comes from a study of siplizumab effects on memory and regulatory T cells. Points from the study as a whole: The average Treg-derived proportion among mappable alloreactive CD4+ clones was 68.8% with siplizumab versus around 26% in controls. The majority of clones, roughly 80-96% of proliferating CD4+ or CD8+ clones, lacked an assignable naive or memory phenotype. Alloreactive sequences tracing back to unstimulated CD4+ memory cells fell significantly with siplizumab. Unstimulated naive T cells seemed to show more diversity than memory cells did, and they also seemed to be among the major contributors to the alloresponse.

The CDR3 loop spans 14 amino acids. The V and J ends lost 6 bases and 1 base respectively, with 12 bases between them. In germline, CDR1 is LGHNA, CDR2 YNFKEQ. Sequenced by immunoSEQ multiplex PCR; TCRdb stores in-frame clones only, minus some. The table records about 100,000 clones, 90% to 95% of them present only once. The V gene is TRBV4-2, the J gene TRBJ1-1; D call uncertain. This TCR was sampled from a human donor in good health. The sequenced sample was Tregs sorted from blood. The CDR3 loop is CASRPLTPNTEAFF. Here the CDR3 DNA reads TGTGCCAGCAGGCCCTTAACACCGAACACTGAAGCTTTCTTT.